This T cell receptor beta chain was captured in a study of patients and donors after allogeneic stem cell transplantation. TCRdb re-called the RT-PCR reads through MiXCR, storing one row per CDR3 protein. The data hold 45,000 to 65,000 distinct CDR3 sequences, with more than 10% observed a single time. CDR3 size: 16 residues. Germline lookup yields CDR1 KGHDR and CDR2 SFDVKD. As to this clonotype: The junction departs from germline at one end; a sequencing error may be responsible.

The rearrangement joins TRBV24-1 to TRBJ2-1; tentative D call: TRBD2 (7 bases). The sequence derives from a human donor who was either an allogeneic HSCT recipient or a stem cell or donor lymphocyte infusion donor (not recorded which). It is not recorded whose cells these are; they may come from a transplant donor. Sequencing was carried out using blood, either unsorted or a sorted T cell fraction (not recorded which). CDR3 residues: CASSGEGGESYNEQFF. CDR3 DNA: TGTGCCTCCAGTGGGGAGGGGGGAGAGTCCTACAATGAGCAGTTCTTC.